Listed below are T cell receptor beta chains from one sample, sequenced in a study of blood T cell repertoires in COVID-19. TCRdb keeps only in-frame clones here, not all; method: immunoSEQ multiplex PCR. The sample lists around 25,000 clones, about 90% occurring once. Sequenced: peripheral blood. These receptors all come from a human donor with active COVID-19. The donor label of this sample is uncertain. Each CDR3 is given with its conserved first and last residue. A D gene is named only where the DNA matches it firmly. Clone size is not always given. Where it is, it says once, few, many or a class for expanded clones.

j_gene: TRBJ2-1
abundance: NA
v_gene: TRBV28
d_gene: NA
CDR3aa: CASRSGEVFGNEQFF
CDR3nt: TGTGCCAGCAGGTCGGGAGAGGTTTTCGGCAATGAGCAGTTCTTC

j_gene: TRBJ1-2
abundance: NA
v_gene: TRBV6-5
d_gene: TRBD1
CDR3aa: CASRKTGDYGYTF
CDR3nt: TGTGCCAGCAGGAAGACAGGGGACTATGGCTACACCTTC

j_gene: TRBJ2-7
abundance: NA
v_gene: TRBV3-1/TRBV3-2
d_gene: TRBD1
CDR3aa: CASSHESGGNEQYF
CDR3nt: TGTGCCAGCAGCCATGAGTCAGGGGGTAACGAGCAGTACTTC

j_gene: TRBJ1-5
abundance: NA
v_gene: TRBV6-6
d_gene: NA
CDR3aa: CASREQGSGNQPQHF
CDR3nt: TGTGCCAGCAGGGAACAGGGATCTGGCAATCAGCCCCAGCATTTT

j_gene: TRBJ2-1
abundance: NA
v_gene: TRBV19
d_gene: TRBD2
CDR3aa: CASIGLAGAEMSYNEQFF
CDR3nt: TGTGCCAGTATTGGACTAGCGGGGGCCGAAATGTCCTACAATGAGCAGTTCTTC

j_gene: TRBJ2-7
abundance: NA
v_gene: TRBV9
d_gene: NA
CDR3aa: CASSYTMSSYEQYF
CDR3nt: TGTGCCAGCAGCTACACTATGAGCTCCTACGAGCAGTACTTC

j_gene: TRBJ2-7
abundance: NA
v_gene: TRBV4-3
d_gene: NA
CDR3aa: CASSQEKGLSSYEQYF
CDR3nt: TGCGCCAGCAGCCAAGAAAAGGGGCTTAGCTCCTACGAGCAGTACTTC

j_gene: TRBJ2-1
abundance: NA
v_gene: TRBV25-1
d_gene: TRBD1
CDR3aa: CASSGDSPKSSYNEQFF
CDR3nt: TGTGCCAGCAGTGGGGACAGCCCTAAGAGCTCCTACAATGAGCAGTTCTTC

j_gene: TRBJ2-5
abundance: NA
v_gene: TRBV20-1
d_gene: TRBD2
CDR3aa: CSASPPGLGETQYF
CDR3nt: TGCAGTGCTAGTCCACCGGGACTAGGGGAGACCCAGTACTTC

j_gene: TRBJ1-1
abundance: NA
v_gene: TRBV5-8
d_gene: NA
CDR3aa: CASSLTMNTEAFF
CDR3nt: TGTGCCAGCAGCTTGACAATGAACACTGAAGCTTTCTTT

j_gene: TRBJ1-2
abundance: NA
v_gene: TRBV11-2
d_gene: TRBD1
CDR3aa: CASSQGFDRGNYGYTF
CDR3nt: TGTGCCAGCAGCCAGGGTTTCGACAGGGGTAACTATGGCTACACCTTC

j_gene: TRBJ2-7
abundance: NA
v_gene: TRBV28
d_gene: NA
CDR3aa: CASSSQEIQRDYEQYF
CDR3nt: TGTGCCAGCAGTTCCCAGGAGATTCAACGGGACTACGAGCAGTACTTC

j_gene: TRBJ2-7
abundance: NA
v_gene: TRBV9
d_gene: TRBD1
CDR3aa: CASSVAQGASYEQYF
CDR3nt: TGTGCCAGCAGCGTAGCCCAGGGGGCCTCCTACGAGCAGTACTTC

j_gene: TRBJ1-2
abundance: NA
v_gene: TRBV5-4
d_gene: TRBD1
CDR3aa: CASSGGTVGYGYTF
CDR3nt: TGTGCCAGCAGCGGCGGGACAGTGGGCTATGGCTACACCTTC

j_gene: TRBJ2-2
abundance: NA
v_gene: TRBV10-3
d_gene: TRBD1
CDR3aa: CAISAWGQATGELFF
CDR3nt: TGTGCCATCAGCGCATGGGGACAGGCCACCGGGGAGCTGTTTTTT

j_gene: TRBJ2-7
abundance: NA
v_gene: TRBV5-1
d_gene: TRBD1
CDR3aa: CASKKGASSASEQYF
CDR3nt: TGCGCCAGCAAAAAGGGGGCAAGTAGCGCGTCCGAGCAGTACTTC

j_gene: TRBJ2-1
abundance: NA
v_gene: TRBV15
d_gene: NA
CDR3aa: CATSRGGEGNEQFF
CDR3nt: TGTGCCACCAGCAGAGGGGGAGAGGGCAATGAGCAGTTCTTC

j_gene: TRBJ1-2
abundance: NA
v_gene: TRBV10-2
d_gene: NA
CDR3aa: CASSEFGGAGSDGYTF
CDR3nt: TGCGCCAGCTCCGAGTTCGGGGGTGCCGGGAGTGATGGCTACACCTTC

j_gene: TRBJ2-7
abundance: NA
v_gene: TRBV5-4
d_gene: TRBD1
CDR3aa: CASSYQDRGSNEQYF
CDR3nt: TGTGCCAGCAGCTACCAGGACAGGGGGTCGAACGAGCAGTACTTC

j_gene: TRBJ2-3
abundance: NA
v_gene: TRBV11-2
d_gene: NA
CDR3aa: CASRPVLADTQYF
CDR3nt: TGTGCCAGCAGACCAGTCTTGGCAGATACGCAGTATTTT

j_gene: TRBJ2-7
abundance: NA
v_gene: TRBV28
d_gene: NA
CDR3aa: CASSLGLSNEQYF
CDR3nt: TGTGCCAGCAGTCTGGGACTGTCTAACGAGCAGTACTTC

j_gene: TRBJ1-1
abundance: few
v_gene: TRBV19
d_gene: NA
CDR3aa: CASKSGALGTEAFF
CDR3nt: TGTGCCAGTAAATCAGGGGCCTTGGGCACTGAAGCTTTCTTT

j_gene: TRBJ2-3
abundance: NA
v_gene: TRBV11-2
d_gene: NA
CDR3aa: CASSWGVNTQYF
CDR3nt: TGTGCCAGCAGCTGGGGGGTAAATACGCAGTATTTT

j_gene: TRBJ1-5
abundance: few
v_gene: TRBV12-5
d_gene: NA
CDR3aa: CASGLVSGYSNQPQHF
CDR3nt: TGTGCTAGTGGTTTGGTGTCGGGGTATAGCAATCAGCCCCAGCATTTT

j_gene: TRBJ2-7
abundance: few
v_gene: TRBV6-5
d_gene: TRBD2
CDR3aa: CASSRTSGSTYEQYF
CDR3nt: TGTGCCAGCAGTCGAACTAGCGGGAGTACCTACGAGCAGTACTTC

j_gene: TRBJ1-2
abundance: NA
v_gene: TRBV29-1
d_gene: TRBD1
CDR3aa: CSVELGDRGLRGYTF
CDR3nt: TGCAGCGTTGAATTGGGCGACAGGGGGCTGCGTGGCTACACCTTC

j_gene: TRBJ2-3
abundance: NA
v_gene: TRBV10-3
d_gene: TRBD2
CDR3aa: CAIFSGTYTDTQYF
CDR3nt: TGTGCCATCTTCAGCGGGACCTACACAGATACGCAGTATTTT

j_gene: TRBJ1-1
abundance: NA
v_gene: TRBV9
d_gene: TRBD1
CDR3aa: CASSVTGGDTEAFF
CDR3nt: TGTGCCAGCAGCGTGACAGGGGGCGACACTGAAGCTTTCTTT

j_gene: TRBJ1-1
abundance: once
v_gene: TRBV11-3
d_gene: NA
CDR3aa: CASSPYSSFYEAFF
CDR3nt: TGTGCCAGCAGCCCATATAGCAGTTTCTATGAAGCTTTCTTT

j_gene: TRBJ2-3
abundance: NA
v_gene: TRBV4-3
d_gene: TRBD2
CDR3aa: CASSQLAGGTSGTDTQYF
CDR3nt: TGCGCCAGCAGCCAATTAGCGGGAGGGACCTCTGGCACAGATACGCAGTATTTT

j_gene: TRBJ1-4
abundance: NA
v_gene: TRBV7-9
d_gene: NA
CDR3aa: CASSSEDSPNEKLFF
CDR3nt: TGTGCCAGCAGCTCTGAGGATAGCCCTAATGAAAAACTGTTTTTT

j_gene: TRBJ1-1
abundance: NA
v_gene: TRBV11-2
d_gene: NA
CDR3aa: CASSYALQGANTEAFF
CDR3nt: TGTGCCAGCAGCTACGCCCTACAGGGAGCGAACACTGAAGCTTTCTTT

j_gene: TRBJ2-1
abundance: NA
v_gene: TRBV6-6
d_gene: TRBD1
CDR3aa: CASSAGGAGGEQFF
CDR3nt: TGTGCCAGCAGCGCAGGGGGCGCCGGAGGTGAGCAGTTCTTC

j_gene: TRBJ2-3
abundance: NA
v_gene: TRBV5-5
d_gene: TRBD1
CDR3aa: CASSKTGGSTDTQYF
CDR3nt: TGTGCCAGCAGCAAAACAGGGGGGAGCACAGATACGCAGTATTTT

j_gene: TRBJ2-3
abundance: once
v_gene: TRBV5-8
d_gene: TRBD1
CDR3aa: CASSLGQGAVGTDTQYF
CDR3nt: TGTGCCAGCAGCTTGGGGCAGGGGGCGGTGGGCACAGATACGCAGTATTTT

j_gene: TRBJ2-2
abundance: once
v_gene: TRBV3-1/TRBV3-2
d_gene: TRBD1
CDR3aa: CASSPRDRGTGELFF
CDR3nt: TGTGCCAGCAGCCCCCGGGACAGGGGGACCGGGGAGCTGTTTTTT

j_gene: TRBJ1-1
abundance: NA
v_gene: TRBV20-1
d_gene: NA
CDR3aa: CSASDSTEAFF
CDR3nt: TGCAGTGCTAGCGATAGCACTGAAGCTTTCTTT